Presented here are 12 T cell receptor beta chains from one specimen sequenced in a study of blood T cells in healthy people across ages. Sample-barcoded 5' priming and a J-beta primer mix drove a second PCR of about 6 to 12 cycles. In TCRdb, the 5' RACE reads were re-called with MiXCR into one record per CDR3 protein. The profile shows about 900,000 distinct CDR3 sequences, 40% to 60% of them singletons. The sample taken for sequencing was blood. The receptors derive from a man younger than 45 in good health.

The table lists this clonotype with a few counts. V is TRBV15 and J is TRBJ2-1, with D tentatively TRBD2 (5 bases). The V gene lost 6 bases and the J gene lost 7 bases, with 13 bases spanning the gap. The CDR3 sequence is 13 residues long. CDR1 and CDR2 (germline): LNHNV, YYDKDF (reference sequence). The CDR3 is CATRPMAGNEQFF. CDR3 nucleotide sequence: TGTGCCACCAGGCCCATGGCGGGTAATGAGCAGTTCTTC. The whole variable domain, remainder taken from reference TRBV15 and TRBJ2-1, is DAMVIQNPRYQVTQFGKPVTLSCSQTLNHNVMYWYQQKSSQAPKLLFHYYDKDFNNEADTPDNFQSRRPNTSFCFLDIRSPGLGDTAMYLCATRPMAGNEQFFGPGTRLTVL.

There are a few counts of this clonotype. The chain employs TRBV18 and TRBJ2-1; TRBD2 aligns across 12 bases. The V and J ends lost 5 bases and 8 bases, in that order; junction bases with no gene match: 4. CDR3 size: 14 residues. Germline lookup yields CDR1 KGHSH and CDR2 LQKENI. CDR3 sequence reads: CASSSRTSGDEQFF. The DNA of the CDR3 is TGTGCCAGCTCATCACGGACTAGCGGGGATGAGCAGTTCTTC.

The chain uses TRBV10-3 and TRBJ2-5; D remains unclear. Trimming took 6 bases from V and 5 from J, leaving 19 bases between them. The CDR3 contains 15 residues. Germline V lookup: CDR1 ENHRY, CDR2 SYGVKD. As DNA, the CDR3 is TGTGCCATCAGCAGAGACAACCGGCCCCTGGAGACCCAGTACTTC. Amino acid sequence: CAISRDNRPLETQYF.

The chain combines TRBV6-5 with TRBJ1-5; D is unclear. CDR1 is MNHEY, CDR2 SVGAGI, per germline. V lost 0 bases, J lost 3 bases, and 6 bases lay in between. The CDR3 loop spans 14 amino acids. The CDR3 DNA reads as TGTGCCAGCAGTTACTCCGGCCACAATCAGCCCCAGCATTTT. Translated, it gives CASSYSGHNQPQHF.

Regarding this clonotype: One end of the junction is discordant with germline, which a read error may explain. The V gene is TRBV5-1, the J gene TRBJ2-1, with a tentative D call TRBD1 (6 bases). CDR1 SGHRS and CDR2 YFSETQ come from the germline V gene. The CDR3 loop spans 15 amino acids. The CDR3 loop is CASSPRQDNYNGQFF. The CDR3 DNA is TGCGCCAGCAGCCCGCGACAGGACAACTACAATGGGCAGTTCTTC.

The V and J genes are TRBV21-1 and TRBJ2-1. TRBV21-1 is a pseudogene. The CDR3 totals 15 residues. The CDR3 DNA reads TGTGCCAGCAGCACCGACCATCATTTGAGGTATGAGCAGTTCTTC. Translation gives CASSTDHHLRYEQFF.

There are many counts of this clonotype. As DNA, the CDR3 is TGTGCCAGCAGCTTAGCGGGACAGCCCTACGAGCAGTACTTC. Translating gives CASSLAGQPYEQYF. The V and J genes are TRBV7-9 and TRBJ2-7, with 7 bases that match TRBD1. The germline V gene encodes CDR1 SEHNR and CDR2 FQNEAQ (reference sequence). The length of the CDR3 is 14 residues. V was pared by 0 bases and J by 2 bases, with 1 base of the junction left unmatched. The whole variable domain, remainder taken from reference TRBV7-9 and TRBJ2-7, is DTGVSQNPRHKITKRGQNVTFRCDPISEHNRLYWYRQTLGQGPEFLTYFQNEAQLEKSRLLSDRFSAERPKGSFSTLEIQRTEQGDSAMYLCASSLAGQPYEQYFGPGTRLTVT.

The V and J genes are TRBV4-3 and TRBJ2-7; 7 bases map to TRBD2. The CDR3 runs 14 residues. Germline CDR1 and CDR2: LGHNA and YSLEER. The ends lost 3 bases at V and 2 bases at J; junction bases unmatched: 4. For the CDR3, the DNA is TGCGCCAGCAGCCAGTACCGGGGGGCCTACGAGCAGTACTTC. This sequence encodes CASSQYRGAYEQYF.

The gene calls are TRBV25-1 and TRBJ1-2; D is possibly TRBD1 (6 bases). The germline V gene encodes CDR1 MGHDK and CDR2 SYGVNS. The CDR3 runs 17 residues. Trimming took off 4 bases at V and 0 bases at J, with 18 bases between the two ends. The chain's CDR3 is CASSGDKQSRTNYGYTF. In nucleotides, the CDR3 is TGTGCCAGCAGTGGGGACAAGCAGAGCCGCACTAACTATGGCTACACCTTC.

This clonotype has a handful of counts. V and J are TRBV14 and TRBJ2-7, with D uncertain. The CDR3 is 13 residues long. Per the germline V gene, CDR1 is SGHDN and CDR2 is FVKESK. V was trimmed by 6 bases and J by 5 bases, leaving 14 bases between them. CDR3 sequence reads: CASSLDWNHEQYF. The CDR3 DNA is TGTGCCAGCAGTCTTGACTGGAACCACGAGCAGTACTTC.

The genes are TRBV10-3 and TRBJ2-7; weak D call: TRBD2 (5 bases). The J call could be wrong; TRBJ2-5 is a better fit for the DNA end. The CDR3 consists of 13 residues. Germline lookup yields CDR1 ENHRY and CDR2 SYGVKD. Here the CDR3 reads CAISEVSGVTQYF. CDR3 coding DNA: TGTGCCATCAGCGAGGTCAGCGGAGTGACCCAGTACTTC.

In this sample, this clonotype turned up a few times. The chain carries TRBV7-9 and TRBJ2-3; D ambiguous. CDR3 length: 17 residues. V lost 1 base, J lost 4 bases, and 18 bases lay in between. Germline loops: CDR1 SEHNR, CDR2 FQNEAQ (reference sequence). CDR3 bases: TGTGCCAGCAGCTTAGGCCTCGTTAAGATATCTTCAGATACGCAGTATTTT. It encodes CASSLGLVKISSDTQYF.